This T cell receptor beta chain was retrieved from a study of T cell responses to AZD1222 COVID-19 vaccine. Points from the study as a whole: White British people made up most donors, females outnumbered males, and clonal diversity was possibly underestimated.

With 0 bases removed from V and 1 base from J, the gap between germline ends came to 8 bases. This CDR3 is 15 amino acids long. Germline values: CDR1 LGHNA, CDR2 YNFKEQ. This clone showed up just a few times. Its antigen is undetermined. Using immunoSEQ multiplex PCR, the repertoire was profiled, and TCRdb retains in-frame clones only, with some absent. The sample holds 150,000 to 200,000 clones, about nine tenths seen once. The sequencing used peripheral blood, collected on day 0 of AZD1222 vaccination. The gene calls are TRBV4-2 and TRBJ2-3; D call uncertain. This receptor was taken from an adult in good health. CDR3: CASSQDLRGTDTQYF. The CDR3 bases are TGTGCCAGCAGCCAAGATCTCCGGGGCACAGATACGCAGTATTTT.